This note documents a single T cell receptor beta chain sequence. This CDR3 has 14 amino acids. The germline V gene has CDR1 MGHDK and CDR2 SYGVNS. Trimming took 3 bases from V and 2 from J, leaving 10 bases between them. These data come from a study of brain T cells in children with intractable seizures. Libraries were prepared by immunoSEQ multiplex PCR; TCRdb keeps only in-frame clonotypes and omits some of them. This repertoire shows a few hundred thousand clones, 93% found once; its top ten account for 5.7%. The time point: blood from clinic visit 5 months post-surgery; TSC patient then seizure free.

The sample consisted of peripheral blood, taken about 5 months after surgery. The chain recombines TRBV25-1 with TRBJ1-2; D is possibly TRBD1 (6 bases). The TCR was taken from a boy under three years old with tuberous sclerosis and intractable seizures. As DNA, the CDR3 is TGTGCCAGCAGTGAGTTAGGACAGAACTATGGCTACACCTTC. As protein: CASSELGQNYGYTF.